This T cell receptor (beta chain) was observed in a study of blood T cell repertoires in COVID-19 (dated by TCRdb to the early 2020s). With regard to the full study: Samples from collaborators originated in the United States, Italy and Spain and spanned both the acute and convalescent phases of COVID-19. Samples were obtained from the ongoing ImmuneRACE study (first 160 participants) and from roughly 1,300 subjects provided by 6 global collaborators. The material from the prospective study consisted of cDNA or gDNA derived from T cells, B-cell-depleted T cells, or PBMCs. Deeply sampled blood TCRbeta repertoires from subjects exposed to, actively infected with, or recovered from COVID-19 were included in the dataset. A de-identified subject ID, COVID-19 status, age in years and sex were almost always included in the sample metadata. A freely available public database, intended as a resource for researchers studying the immune response to SARS-CoV-2, is where the repertoires were released. Where available, HLA class I and class II types were taken from metadata supplied by the sample provider and were not determined by assay-based typing. Paper-wide results and their limitations: The quantity of clinical and demographic metadata differed by source and by participant and was supplied without curation.

V sheds 0 bases and J sheds 3 bases, leaving 7 bases between their ends. Taken from cysteine to phenylalanine, the CDR3 has 13 residues. CDR3 DNA only is kept here, 39 bases in frame from base 1. For CDR1 and CDR2, the germline V gene lists SGHRS and YFSETQ. Turning to this clone: This receptor's antigen is unknown. No much larger clone exists at a distance of one base, and base qualities are not known.

The immunoSEQ Assay, a bias-controlled multiplex PCR, was used to amplify TCRbeta CDR3 regions from genomic DNA. The authors processed their data as follows. Within the assay, amplification of reference gene primers was used to estimate how many nucleated cells each sample contained. To quantify the absolute abundance of each unique TCRbeta CDR3 rearrangement, sequence reads were collapsed and filtered. Productive Simpson clonality was computed per sample as the square root of Simpson's diversity index over productive rearrangements. TCRdb holds this immuneACCESS table with in-frame rearrangements only. Some clones are missing; in checked studies, unresolved V genes explain under half, and the rest has no known cause. D and trimming come from the DNA, and the V and J calls and clone size come from that table. The sample table lists about 300,000 clones, around 86% of them with a count of one. Of the sample, around 1.7% is held by the ten largest clones.

Collaborating institutions collected whole blood in K2EDTA tubes following their own protocols. For TCRbeta analysis, collaborators shipped samples in one of three forms: frozen whole blood, isolated PBMCs, or DNA extracted from either of those sample types. This clonotype originated in a woman in her fifties or sixties with acute or convalescent COVID-19. Specimen: peripheral blood. The chain couples TRBV5-1 to TRBJ2-7, with the D gene uncertain. The CDR3 protein is CASSLGVGYEQYF. The sequence in DNA is TGCGCCAGCAGCTTGGGTGTCGGCTACGAGCAGTACTTC.